This T cell receptor (beta chain) was sequenced for a study of shared clonotypes between healthy human individuals. About the research overall: Researchers assigned three CD4 naive, three CD4 memory, two CD8 naive and one CD8 memory plate to each donor.

Libraries were prepared by immunoSEQ multiplex PCR; TCRdb keeps only in-frame clonotypes and omits some of them. There are 2 million to 2.5 million clones in the sample; more than 80% occur only once, and 0.39% lies in the top ten. Germline loops: CDR1 SGHRS, CDR2 YFSETQ. V was cut by 1 base and J by 9 bases, with 18 bases left in between. This CDR3 has 15 amino acids. The sample was naive CD4+ T cells from PBMCs. The subset denotes: CD45RA+ positively selected. The chain couples TRBV5-1 to TRBJ2-3; D is unresolved. This receptor was taken from a man younger than 35 in good health. Some clones in this sample may be carry-over from other donors' samples. The CDR3 nucleotides read TGCGCCAGCAGCTTGTTAGGTTCCCCGTCCGGGACGCAGTATTTT. Residues: CASSLLGSPSGTQYF.